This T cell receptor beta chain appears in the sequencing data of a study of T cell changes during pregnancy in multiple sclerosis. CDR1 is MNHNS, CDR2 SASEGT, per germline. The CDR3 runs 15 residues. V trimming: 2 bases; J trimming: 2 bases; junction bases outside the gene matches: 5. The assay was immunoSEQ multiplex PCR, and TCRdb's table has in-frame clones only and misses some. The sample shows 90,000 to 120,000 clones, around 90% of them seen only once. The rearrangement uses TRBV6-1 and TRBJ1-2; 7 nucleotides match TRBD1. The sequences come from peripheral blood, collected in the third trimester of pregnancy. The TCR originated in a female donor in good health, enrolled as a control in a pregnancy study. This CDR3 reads CASSEYRGINYGYTF. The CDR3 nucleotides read TGTGCCAGCAGTGAATACAGGGGCATAAACTATGGCTACACCTTC.